The rows below give T cell receptor beta chains drawn from one sample of a study of shared clonotypes between healthy human individuals. Using immunoSEQ multiplex PCR, the repertoire was profiled, and TCRdb retains in-frame clones only, with some absent. The sample carries about 480,000 clones, 75% to 80% recorded once. What was sequenced was PBMCs. The receptor source for this set is a woman aged 40-49 years in good health. Some clones in this sample may be carry-over from other donors' samples. Each CDR3 is given with its conserved first and last residue. The D gene is left open where the match is weak. For some rows the clone size is stated as once, few or many, or as a class when expanded; others skip it.

>17|TRBD2|TRBJ2-7|TRBV30|.
TGTGCCTGGAAGTTGCGGGCTAGCGGCCTTACACCCCACGAGCAGTACTTC
CAWKLRASGLTPHEQYF
>16|.|TRBJ1-5|TRBV21-1|.
TGTGCCAGCAGCAAGGTCACAGGGGCTTTTAATCAGCCCCAGCATTTT
CASSKVTGAFNQPQHF
>14|TRBD1|TRBJ2-2|TRBV6-4|.
TGTGCCAGCAGACGGGACAGGTCCGACGGGGAGCTGTTTTTT
CASRRDRSDGELFF
>15|TRBD1|TRBJ2-3|TRBV5-1|.
TGCGCCAGCAGCCCCGGACAGGGGGCGAAAGATACGCAGTATTTT
CASSPGQGAKDTQYF
>14|TRBD1|TRBJ2-7|TRBV5-1|.
TGCGCCAGCAGCTTGGCAGGCAGGGGGTACGAGCAGTACTTC
CASSLAGRGYEQYF
>12|.|TRBJ2-5|TRBV15|.
TGTGCCACCAGCAGCCCCCCCGGGACCCAGTACTTC
CATSSPPGTQYF
>14|TRBD2|TRBJ2-1|TRBV2|.
TGTGCCAGACGGACTAGCGGGAGATTTGGTGAGCAGTTCTTC
CARRTSGRFGEQFF
>14|.|TRBJ2-7|TRBV7-2|.
TGTGCCAGCAGCCCCCTCCCGGTGGGCTACGAGCAGTACTTC
CASSPLPVGYEQYF
>15|TRBD2|TRBJ2-7|TRBV10-1|.
TGCGCCAGCAGTGAGATTACTAGCGGGAAGGGGGAGCAGTACTTC
CASSEITSGKGEQYF
>14|.|TRBJ1-4|TRBV7-3|.
TGTGCCAGCAGCTTAGAACCAACTAATGAAAAACTGTTTTTT
CASSLEPTNEKLFF
>16|TRBD1|TRBJ1-2|TRBV6-6|once
TGTGCCAGCAGTCCCAACCCGGACAGGGCAAACTATGGCTACACCTTC
CASSPNPDRANYGYTF
>13|.|TRBJ2-5|TRBV25-1|.
TGTGCCAGCAGTGAATGGGGGCGAGAGACCCAGTACTTC
CASSEWGRETQYF
>14|.|TRBJ2-1|TRBV7-3|.
TGTGCCAGCAGCGGTAGCGGACTCTACAATGAGCAGTTCTTC
CASSGSGLYNEQFF
>18|TRBD2|TRBJ2-1|TRBV11-2|.
TGTGCCAGCAGCTTAGTCCTAGCGGGAGGCCCCTCCTACAATGAGCAGTTCTTC
CASSLVLAGGPSYNEQFF
>16|TRBD2|TRBJ2-2|TRBV7-2|few
TGTGCCAGCATTCCCCGGGAGGCCAGAGGGACCGGGGAGCTGTTTTTT
CASIPREARGTGELFF
>15|TRBD1|TRBJ2-7|TRBV28|many
TGTGCCAGCAGTCCTGTTGACAGGGACTCCTACGAGCAGTACTTC
CASSPVDRDSYEQYF
>14|.|TRBJ1-1|TRBV28|.
TGTGCCAGCAGTTTAAGGGGACGGAACACTGAAGCTTTCTTT
CASSLRGRNTEAFF
>12|.|TRBJ2-1|TRBV28|.
TGTGCCAGCAGCCTAACCCACACGGAGCAGTTCTTC
CASSLTHTEQFF
>16|.|TRBJ2-1|TRBV5-1|.
TGCGCCAGCAGCTTGGGGGACTGGCAATCCTACAATGAGCAGTTCTTC
CASSLGDWQSYNEQFF
>16|.|TRBJ1-2|TRBV4-1|.
TGCGCCAGCAGCCATAATATGCGATCAGGGGTAGGAGGCTACACCTTC
CASSHNMRSGVGGYTF
>15|.|TRBJ1-5|TRBV27|.
TGTGCCAGCAGTTTATTGGGGGATAGCAATCAGCCCCAGCATTTT
CASSLLGDSNQPQHF
>16|.|TRBJ2-1|TRBV28|.
TGTGCCAGCAGTTTATTTTCGGGGGCGCGGTACAATGAGCAGTTCTTC
CASSLFSGARYNEQFF
>14|.|TRBJ1-1|TRBV19|.
TGTGCCAGTAGTAGGGACGGCGAGGGCGCTGAAGCTTTCTTT
CASSRDGEGAEAFF
>14|.|TRBJ2-5|TRBV5-1|.
TGCGCCAGCAGCTTTAGGCAGACCCAAGAGACCCAGTACTTC
CASSFRQTQETQYF
>13|.|TRBJ2-7|TRBV7-8|.
TGTGCCAGCAGCTTAGAGTCCGGGACCGAGCAGTACTTC
CASSLESGTEQYF
>19|TRBD2|TRBJ2-6|TRBV5-1|.
TGCGCCAGCAGCGCGAGGGCTAGCGGGACTATCTCTGGGGCCAACGTCCTGACTTTC
CASSARASGTISGANVLTF
>14|.|TRBJ1-5|TRBV2|.
TGTGCCAGCACTCGGGACCAGGGAAATCAGCCCCAGCATTTT
CASTRDQGNQPQHF
>16|.|TRBJ1-2|TRBV9|.
TGTGCCAGCAGCGTAGATGCCAGGGGACTTAACTATGGCTACACCTTC
CASSVDARGLNYGYTF
>16|.|TRBJ2-1|TRBV5-1|.
TGCGCCAGCAGCTTGCTCCCCCGAGGAGGAAGCGGTGAGCAGTTCTTC
CASSLLPRGGSGEQFF
>14|TRBD1|TRBJ2-3|TRBV25-1|.
TGTGCCAGCAGTGATCGGACAGGGCCAGATACGCAGTATTTT
CASSDRTGPDTQYF
>15|.|TRBJ2-3|TRBV7-9|.
TGTGCCAGCAGCTTAGCGCAGAGCTTCACAGATACGCAGTATTTT
CASSLAQSFTDTQYF
>14|TRBD1|TRBJ2-3|TRBV19|many
TGTGCCAGTAGTAGGGACAGGGCTACAGATACGCAGTATTTT
CASSRDRATDTQYF
>13|.|TRBJ2-7|TRBV27|.
TGTGCCAGCAGGAGTGGACAGAGCTACGAGCAGTACTTC
CASRSGQSYEQYF
>14|.|TRBJ1-2|TRBV19|.
TGTGCCAGTAGTATGGGGAGGGACGAGAGCGGCTACACCTTC
CASSMGRDESGYTF
>13|TRBD2|TRBJ2-1|TRBV30|.
TGTGCCTGGAGTCCGGGACTAGCGGGTGAGCAGTTCTTC
CAWSPGLAGEQFF
>12|TRBD1|TRBJ2-1|TRBV28|.
TGTGCCAGCAGGGGACAGGGCGATGAGCAGTTCTTC
CASRGQGDEQFF
>17|TRBD1|TRBJ1-1|TRBV2|.
TGTGCCAGCAGTGATAGGGGACAGGCCACCGTGAACACTGAAGCTTTCTTT
CASSDRGQATVNTEAFF
>15|.|TRBJ1-2|TRBV19|.
TGTGCCAGTAGTCCCCGAGGACGGAGGTCGGATGGCTACACCTTC
CASSPRGRRSDGYTF
>14|TRBD1|TRBJ2-5|TRBV4-1|.
TGCGCCAGCAGCCAGACAGGGTCCAAAGAGACCCAGTACTTC
CASSQTGSKETQYF
>14|TRBD2|TRBJ2-3|TRBV2|few
TGTGCCAGCAGTGTGGCTAGCGGAGAAGATACGCAGTATTTT
CASSVASGEDTQYF
>14|.|TRBJ1-3|TRBV7-2|few
TGTGCCAGCACCGGACCGGTCTCTGGAAACACCATATATTTT
CASTGPVSGNTIYF
>13|.|TRBJ1-1|TRBV11-2|.
TGTGCCAGCAGCTTAGTACACAGAACAGAAGCTTTCTTT
CASSLVHRTEAFF
>16|TRBD2|TRBJ2-3|TRBV5-8|.
TGTGCCAGCAGCCGGGGACTAGCGGGAGGAACAGATACGCAGTATTTT
CASSRGLAGGTDTQYF
>16|.|TRBJ2-3|TRBV7-9|.
TGTGCCAGCAGCCCCCCCCGGCTCCTCCCGTTTCATACGCAGTATTTT
CASSPPRLLPFHTQYF
>15|.|TRBJ2-7|TRBV7-6|.
TGTGCCAGCAGCCCCAATTTTGGGGGAGGCTACGAGCAGTACTTC
CASSPNFGGGYEQYF
>13|TRBD2|TRBJ2-5|TRBV5-1|few
TGCGCCAGCACCAGGGAGCGGGGAGAGACCCAGTACTTC
CASTRERGETQYF
>15|.|TRBJ2-1|TRBV30|once
TGTGCCTGGAGTGGAGGAGCGGTCCTTGGGGATGAGCAGTTCTTC
CAWSGGAVLGDEQFF
>15|.|TRBJ2-3|TRBV5-4|few
TGTGCCAGCAGCGGGGACCGGGGTAGGGCAGATACGCAGTATTTT
CASSGDRGRADTQYF
>12|.|TRBJ2-2|TRBV18|.
TGTGCCAGCTCAGAAGGCACCGGGGAGCTGTTTTTT
CASSEGTGELFF
>15|.|TRBJ1-1|TRBV5-4|.
TGTGCCAGCAGCCTAGATCGGGCAGGGTTAACTGAAGCTTTCTTT
CASSLDRAGLTEAFF
>17|TRBD1|TRBJ1-2|TRBV28|.
TGTGCCAGCAGCCTACGGACAGGGAGCGTCGTCCACTATGGCTACACCTTC
CASSLRTGSVVHYGYTF
>17|TRBD1|TRBJ2-3|TRBV28|.
TGTGCCAGCAGTTTCCTCACAGGGGGCGGCGGGAAGGATACGCAGTATTTT
CASSFLTGGGGKDTQYF
>13|.|TRBJ1-5|TRBV27|.
TGTGCCACCATACTTGGAAGCAATCAGCCCCAGCATTTT
CATILGSNQPQHF
>12|TRBD2|TRBJ2-5|TRBV19|.
TGTGCCAGCCGGGAGGGCGGAGAGACCCAGTACTTC
CASREGGETQYF